The 15 T cell receptor beta chains in this list originate from one sample, sequenced in a study of hypomethylating agent response in myelodysplastic syndrome. Profiling relied on immunoSEQ multiplex PCR, and the TCRdb table lists in-frame clones only, not all of them. This table holds just over 3,000 clones, about 90% found once. Sequencing used bone marrow, obtained before or after starting hypomethylating agent treatment for myelodysplastic syndrome (not recorded which). These TCRs come from a human donor with myelodysplastic syndrome.

This sequence joins TRBV7-3 and TRBJ2-1, with D unresolved. Germline CDR1 SGHTA, CDR2 FQGTGA. V lost 2 bases and J lost 6, with 17 bases in between. The CDR3 consists of 16 residues. In DNA, the CDR3 is TGTGCCAGCAGCTTAGACCACGCGGTAGGATCCAATGAGCAGTTCTTC. Encoded protein: CASSLDHAVGSNEQFF.

The rearrangement joins TRBV6-1 to TRBJ2-3, with 15 nucleotides matching TRBD2. Germline CDR1 MNHNS, CDR2 SASEGT. V was clipped by 5 bases and J by 6 bases; unmatched bases: 3. The CDR3 consists of 15 residues. For the CDR3, the DNA is TGTGCCAGCAGTCTTGGGACTAGCGGGAGGGATACGCAGTATTTT. This sequence encodes CASSLGTSGRDTQYF.

The V call is TRBV25-1, the J call TRBJ2-1; D is perhaps TRBD2 (6 bases). Germline V CDR1 and CDR2: MGHDK, SYGVNS. V lost 2 bases and J lost 6, with 14 bases in between. This CDR3 spans 15 amino acids. The CDR3 is CASSEGDLRINEQFF. The CDR3 nucleotides read TGTGCCAGCAGTGAAGGGGACTTAAGGATCAATGAGCAGTTCTTC.

J is TRBJ1-1 and V is TRBV28, with D maybe TRBD1 (6 bases). Trimming left V 6 bases short and J 2 bases short, with 13 bases between. CDR1 MDHEN and CDR2 SYDVKM come from the germline V gene. CDR3 length equals 14 residues. DNA for the CDR3: TGTGCCAGCAGCTTGAGGACAGCCAACACTGAAGCTTTCTTT. This translates into CASSLRTANTEAFF.

The rearrangement joins TRBV19 to TRBJ2-2; the match to TRBD1 covers 7 bases. After removal of 7 bases from V and 5 bases from J, the junction contained 10 bases not matched to a gene. This CDR3 has 15 residues. Per the germline V gene, CDR1 is LNHDA and CDR2 is SQIVND (reference sequence). CDR3 residues: CASTFEQGWTGELFF. The CDR3 nucleotides are TGTGCCAGTACCTTCGAACAGGGGTGGACCGGGGAGCTGTTTTTT. Looking up the rest from reference TRBV19 and TRBJ2-2 gives the full variable domain: DGGITQSPKYLFRKEGQNVTLSCEQNLNHDAMYWYRQDPGQGLRLIYYSQIVNDFQKGDIAEGYSVSREKKESFPLTVTSAQKNPTAFYLCASTFEQGWTGELFFGEGSRLTVL.

V usage is TRBV29-1 and J usage is TRBJ2-5; D possibly corresponds to TRBD2 (6 bases). The tail of the sequence fits TRBJ2-7 better, so the J call may be wrong. Germline V gene data show CDR1 as SQVTM and CDR2 as ANQGSEA. The CDR3 loop spans 11 amino acids. The CDR3 DNA sequence: TGCAGCGTTTATGCGGGGAACGAGCAGTACTTC. It translates to CSVYAGNEQYF.

This chain links TRBV12-5 with TRBJ1-1, with D maybe TRBD1 (6 bases). The CDR3 contains 15 residues. V shed 1 base and J shed 1 base, with 10 bases lying between them. Looked up from germline, CDR1 is LGHNT and CDR2 is FRNRAP. The CDR3 protein is CASGLGGAGNTEAFF. As DNA, the CDR3 is TGTGCTAGTGGTTTGGGGGGGGCCGGGAACACTGAAGCTTTCTTT.

The chain recombines TRBV5-1 with TRBJ2-1, with no clear D. Germline V CDR1 and CDR2: SGHRS, YFSETQ. CDR3 size: 13 residues. Trimming took off 0 bases at V and 9 bases at J, with 10 bases between the two ends. CDR3 loop: CASSLEPLGEQFF. In DNA form, the CDR3 reads TGCGCCAGCAGCTTGGAACCCCTAGGTGAGCAGTTCTTC.

This clone was seen only once. The chain has TRBV15 and TRBJ2-7; D is unresolved. V lost 2 bases and J lost 0, with 11 bases in between. Per germline, CDR1 LNHNV and CDR2 YYDKDF (reference sequence). The length of the CDR3 is 15 residues. CDR3 residues: CATSRQPKGSYEQYF. The DNA of the CDR3 is TGTGCCACCAGCAGACAACCCAAGGGCTCCTACGAGCAGTACTTC.

The J gene is TRBJ1-3, the V gene TRBV13; D is unclear. The CDR3 length is 14 residues. The V end was cut by 4 bases, the J end by 1 base, with 8 bases between. The germline V gene has CDR1 PRHDT and CDR2 FYEKMQ (reference sequence). The CDR3 DNA is TGTGCCAGCAGCTCGAGCAGTTCTGGAAACACCATATATTTT. Its protein is CASSSSSSGNTIYF. Complete variable domain (other parts from reference TRBV13 and TRBJ1-3): AAGVIQSPRHLIKEKRETATLKCYPIPRHDTVYWYQQGPGQDPQFLISFYEKMQSDKGSIPDRFSAQQFSDYHSELNMSSLELGDSALYFCASSSSSSGNTIYFGEGSWLTVV.

The rearrangement links TRBV19 to TRBJ1-2, with D maybe TRBD1 (5 bases). The CDR3 is made up of 14 amino acids. V lost 10 bases, J lost 4 bases, and 19 bases lay in between. CDR1 is LNHDA, CDR2 SQIVND, per germline (reference sequence). Here the CDR3 DNA reads TGTGCCACCTCGGGGCCAGGACTTTCCTATGGCTACACCTTC. Amino acids: CATSGPGLSYGYTF.

This chain uses TRBV19 with TRBJ2-1, with D perhaps matching TRBD1 or TRBD2 (7 bases each). The CDR3 is 14 amino acids. The ends were cut back, 6 bases at V and 9 bases at J, with 18 bases in the middle. The germline V gene encodes CDR1 LNHDA and CDR2 SQIVND (reference sequence). The CDR3 nucleotides read TGTGCCAGTAGGACTCTCCAGGGGGGGGGTGAGCAGTTCTTC. Translated: CASRTLQGGGEQFF.

CDR3 coding DNA: TGTGCCAGCAGCAAAGGGGGCACCGGGGAGCTGTTTTTT. Its protein product is CASSKGGTGELFF. The chain combines TRBV21-1 with TRBJ2-2. TRBV21-1 is marked as a pseudogene. This CDR3 comprises 13 residues.

V usage is TRBV5-6 and J usage is TRBJ2-2; D uncertain. This CDR3 spans 15 amino acids. Trimming stripped 4 bases from V and 0 bases from J, with 10 bases between. CDR1 and CDR2 (germline): SGHDT, YYEEEE. DNA of the CDR3: TGTGCCAGCAGCCGCCGGTCGACGAACACCGGGGAGCTGTTTTTT. As protein: CASSRRSTNTGELFF.

The chain couples TRBV9 to TRBJ1-2; 9 bases fit TRBD1. Germline V gives CDR1 SGDLS, CDR2 YYNGEE. This CDR3 has 14 amino acids. Losses at the gene ends were 3 bases for V and 4 bases for J; bases not matched to a gene: 4. In DNA form, the CDR3 reads TGTGCCAGCAGCGGAACAGGGGGCCTCTATGGCTACACCTTC. Its protein is CASSGTGGLYGYTF.